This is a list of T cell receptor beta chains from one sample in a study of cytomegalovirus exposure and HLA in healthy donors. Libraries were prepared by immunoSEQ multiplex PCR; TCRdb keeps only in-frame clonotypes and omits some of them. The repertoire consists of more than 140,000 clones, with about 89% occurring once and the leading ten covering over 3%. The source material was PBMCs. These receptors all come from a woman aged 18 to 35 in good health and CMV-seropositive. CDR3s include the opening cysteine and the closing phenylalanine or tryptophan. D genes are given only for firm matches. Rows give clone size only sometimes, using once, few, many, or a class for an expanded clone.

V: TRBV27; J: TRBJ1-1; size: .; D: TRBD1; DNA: TGTGCCAGCAGTCACGGGTGGACAGGGAGGAAGGTGGAGACTGAAGCTTTCTTT; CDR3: CASSHGWTGRKVETEAFF
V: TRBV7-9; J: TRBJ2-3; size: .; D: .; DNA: TGTGCCAGCAGCTTCTGGGAGGCCCTCACAGATACGCAGTATTTT; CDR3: CASSFWEALTDTQYF
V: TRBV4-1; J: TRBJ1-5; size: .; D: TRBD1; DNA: TGCGCCAGCAGCCATGCCGACAGGGATAGGCAGCCCCAGCATTTT; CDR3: CASSHADRDRQPQHF
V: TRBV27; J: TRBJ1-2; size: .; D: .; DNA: TGTGCCAGCAGACGGACAGCCGCTAACTATGGCTACACCTTC; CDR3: CASRRTAANYGYTF
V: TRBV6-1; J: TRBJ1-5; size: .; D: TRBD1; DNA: TGTGCCACCAATCACAGGGGTGGTCAGCCCCAGCATTTT; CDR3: CATNHRGGQPQHF
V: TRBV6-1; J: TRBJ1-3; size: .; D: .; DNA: TGTGCCAGCAGTGAATGGGAGGGGCTTGGGGGAAACACCATATATTTT; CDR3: CASSEWEGLGGNTIYF
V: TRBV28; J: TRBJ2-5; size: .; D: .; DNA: TGTGCCAGCAGTTCCCCTGGCAACCAAGAGACCCAGTACTTC; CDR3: CASSSPGNQETQYF
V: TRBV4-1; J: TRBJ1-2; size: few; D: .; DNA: TGCGCCAGCAGCCAAGTGGGAGGGAACTATGGCTACACCTTC; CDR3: CASSQVGGNYGYTF
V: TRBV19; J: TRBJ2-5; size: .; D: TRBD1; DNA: TGTGCCAGTAGTATAGAGGGACAGGGGTTCTACCAAGAGACCCAGTACTTC; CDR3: CASSIEGQGFYQETQYF
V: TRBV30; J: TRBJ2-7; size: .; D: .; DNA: TGTGCCTGGAGGTACAGGGTGGGCGAGCAGTACTTC; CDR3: CAWRYRVGEQYF
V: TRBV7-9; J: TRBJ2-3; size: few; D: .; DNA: TGTGCCAGCAGCTTAGCGGGAGTTTCAGATACGCAGTATTTT; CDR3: CASSLAGVSDTQYF
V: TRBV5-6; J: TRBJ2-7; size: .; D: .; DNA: TGTGCCAGCAGCTGGGGGCTGGGGGAGCAGTACTTC; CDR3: CASSWGLGEQYF
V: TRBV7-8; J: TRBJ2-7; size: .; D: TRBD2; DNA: TGTGCCAGCAGCTTAGGACTAGCGGGACAATCCTACGAGCAGTACTTC; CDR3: CASSLGLAGQSYEQYF
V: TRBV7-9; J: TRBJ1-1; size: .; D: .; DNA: TGTGCCAGCAGCGTCACCGGGAACACTGAAGCTTTCTTT; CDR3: CASSVTGNTEAFF
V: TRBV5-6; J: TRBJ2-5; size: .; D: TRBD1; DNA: TGTGCCAGCAGCTTGGCCGACGGGACAGGGAGGGTTGGGACGGAGACCCAGTACTTC; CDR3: CASSLADGTGRVGTETQYF
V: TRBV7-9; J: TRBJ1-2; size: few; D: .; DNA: TGTGCCAGCAGCGCCTCTAGAGGTGGTTTTCTTGGCTACACCTTC; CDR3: CASSASRGGFLGYTF
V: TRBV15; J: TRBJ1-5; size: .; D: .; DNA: TGTGCCACCAGCAGAGATTTGGCCCCGAGCAATCAGCCCCAGCATTTT; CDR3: CATSRDLAPSNQPQHF
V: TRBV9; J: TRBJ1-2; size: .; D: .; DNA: TGTGCCAGCAGCGTAGGATCCCAGGGTTTCGGCTATGGCTACACCTTC; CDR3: CASSVGSQGFGYGYTF
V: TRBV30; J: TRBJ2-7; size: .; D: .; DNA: TGTGCCTGGAGTGTACAGGGCTACGAGCAGTACTTC; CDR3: CAWSVQGYEQYF
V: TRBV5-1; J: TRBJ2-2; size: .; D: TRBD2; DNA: TGCGCCAGCAGCTTGCACGGACTAGCTGCCGGGGAGCTGTTTTTT; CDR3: CASSLHGLAAGELFF
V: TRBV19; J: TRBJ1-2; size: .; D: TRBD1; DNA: TGTGCCAGTAGTGGACAGGGCGCGTCGGATGGCTACACCTTC; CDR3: CASSGQGASDGYTF
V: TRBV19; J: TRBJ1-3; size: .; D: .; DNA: TGTGCCACCGGTAGAAGTGGAAACACCATATATTTT; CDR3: CATGRSGNTIYF
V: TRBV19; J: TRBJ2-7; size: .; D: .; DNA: TGTGCCAGTAGATCGCGGGTAAGCTCCTACGAGCAGTACTTC; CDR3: CASRSRVSSYEQYF
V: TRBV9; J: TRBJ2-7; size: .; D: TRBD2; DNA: TGTGCCAGCAGCGTAGCTAGCGGGAGTGAACGGGAGCAGTACTTC; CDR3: CASSVASGSEREQYF
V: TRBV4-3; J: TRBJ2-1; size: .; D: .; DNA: TGCGCCAGCAGCCAAGATCGACAGCGGGCCAATGAGCAGTTCTTC; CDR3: CASSQDRQRANEQFF
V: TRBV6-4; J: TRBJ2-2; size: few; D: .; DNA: TGTGCCAGCAGTGACACGGGGGCGAACACCGGGGAGCTGTTTTTT; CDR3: CASSDTGANTGELFF
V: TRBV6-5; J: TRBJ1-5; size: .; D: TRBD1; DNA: TGTGCCAGCAGCCGCGGACAGGATTATCCCCAGCATTTT; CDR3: CASSRGQDYPQHF
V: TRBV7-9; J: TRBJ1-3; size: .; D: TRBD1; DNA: TGTGCCAGCAGCTTAGTCCCACCTACAGGGGTTGTCTACACCATATATTTT; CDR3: CASSLVPPTGVVYTIYF
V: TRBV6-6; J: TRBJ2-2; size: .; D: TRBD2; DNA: TGTGCCAGCAGTTACTTGGTTGGCGGGAGTTCCGGGGAGCTGTTTTTT; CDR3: CASSYLVGGSSGELFF
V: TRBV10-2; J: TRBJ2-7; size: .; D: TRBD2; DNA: TGCGCCAGCAGTCTAGCGGAGTCCTACGAGCAGTACTTC; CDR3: CASSLAESYEQYF
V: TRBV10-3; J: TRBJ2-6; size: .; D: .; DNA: TGTGCCATCAGTGAAATGAGTTCTGGTCTTGAAACTGGGGCCAACGTCCTGACTTTC; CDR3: CAISEMSSGLETGANVLTF
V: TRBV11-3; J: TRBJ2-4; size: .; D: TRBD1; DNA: TGTGCCAGCAGCACTAGGGAGGGGACAGGGGGCTTCGACATTCAGTACTTC; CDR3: CASSTREGTGGFDIQYF
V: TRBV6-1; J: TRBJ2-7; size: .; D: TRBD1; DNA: TGTGCCAGCAGTGAATACGGGACAGGACCCTACGAGCAGTACTTC; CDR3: CASSEYGTGPYEQYF
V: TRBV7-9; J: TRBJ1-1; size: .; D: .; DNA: TGTGCCAGCAGCTTAGGTTCGGGGACTGAAGCTTTCTTT; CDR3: CASSLGSGTEAFF
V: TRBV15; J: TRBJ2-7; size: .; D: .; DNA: TGTGCCACCAGCAGTGAATCGGTATACGAGCAGTACTTC; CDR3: CATSSESVYEQYF
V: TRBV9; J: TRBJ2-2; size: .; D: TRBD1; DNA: TGTGCCAGCAGCCCCAGGACAGGGGTTGCCACCGGGGAGCTGTTTTTT; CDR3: CASSPRTGVATGELFF
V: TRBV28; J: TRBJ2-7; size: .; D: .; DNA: TGTGCCAGCAGTCCCCGGAGGGGGCAGGGGACGGTGGGCGAGCAGTACTTC; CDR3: CASSPRRGQGTVGEQYF
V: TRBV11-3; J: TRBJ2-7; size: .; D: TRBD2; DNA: TGTGCCAGCAGCTTATCTCGCGGGAGTGGCTACGAGCAGTACTTC; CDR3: CASSLSRGSGYEQYF
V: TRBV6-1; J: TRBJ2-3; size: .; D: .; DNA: TGTGCCAGCAGGTCGGGGTTCACAGATACGCAGTATTTT; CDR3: CASRSGFTDTQYF
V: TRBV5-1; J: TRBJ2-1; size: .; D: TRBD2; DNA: TGCGCCAGCAGCAAGGGACTAGCGGGGCCGGACCCCTACAATGAGCAGTTCTTC; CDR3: CASSKGLAGPDPYNEQFF
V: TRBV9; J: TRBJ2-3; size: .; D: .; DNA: TGTGCCAGCACTACTCTCAATCACGCGTCAGATACGCAGTATTTT; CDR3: CASTTLNHASDTQYF
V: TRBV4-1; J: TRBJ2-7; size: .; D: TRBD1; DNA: TGCGCCAGCAGCCAAGATCTGGGGACAGGGTATGGCTACGAGCAGTACTTC; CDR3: CASSQDLGTGYGYEQYF
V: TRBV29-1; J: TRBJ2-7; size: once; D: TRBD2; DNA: TGCAGCGTTGAGGGACTAGCGGGAGTGGGAGAGCAGTACTTC; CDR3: CSVEGLAGVGEQYF
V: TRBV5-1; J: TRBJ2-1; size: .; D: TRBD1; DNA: TGCGCCAGCAGCTCCAAACAGGGGGCGGGGGAGCAGTTCTTC; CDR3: CASSSKQGAGEQFF
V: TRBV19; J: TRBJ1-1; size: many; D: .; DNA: TGTGCCAGTAGTATACCGCAGGGCCTTGCCCGAATGAACACTGAAGCTTTCTTT; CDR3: CASSIPQGLARMNTEAFF
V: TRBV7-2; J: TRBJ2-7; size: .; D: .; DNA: TGTGCCAGCAGCTTAGAGGTCGGCGGGACTTCCTACGAGCAGTACTTC; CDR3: CASSLEVGGTSYEQYF
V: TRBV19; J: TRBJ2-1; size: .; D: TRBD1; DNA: TGTGCCAGTAGCCCTCAGGGGGTGGATGAGCAGTTCTTC; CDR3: CASSPQGVDEQFF
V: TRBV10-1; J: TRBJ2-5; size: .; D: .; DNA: TGCGCCAGCAGTGAGGGGACAAACTTCCTAGAGACCCAGTACTTC; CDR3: CASSEGTNFLETQYF
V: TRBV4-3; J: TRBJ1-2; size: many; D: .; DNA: TGCGCCAGCAGCCAAAATCAGGGATTTAACTATGGCTACACCTTC; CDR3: CASSQNQGFNYGYTF
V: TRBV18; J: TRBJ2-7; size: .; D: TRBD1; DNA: TGTGCCAGCTCGAGGGACAGGGGAGACCACGAGCAGTACTTC; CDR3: CASSRDRGDHEQYF
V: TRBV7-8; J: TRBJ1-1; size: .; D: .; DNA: TGTGCCAGCAGCCTAGGGGTCCTAGGGAACACTGAAGCTTTCTTT; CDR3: CASSLGVLGNTEAFF
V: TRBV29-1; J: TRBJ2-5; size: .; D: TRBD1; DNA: TGCAGCGTTGAAGAGACAGGGCAAGAGACCCAGTACTTC; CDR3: CSVEETGQETQYF
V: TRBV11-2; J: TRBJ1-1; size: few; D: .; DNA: TGTGCCAGCAGCTTAGTACAGGGCACTGAAGCTTTCTTT; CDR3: CASSLVQGTEAFF
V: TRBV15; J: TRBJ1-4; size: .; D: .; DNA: TGTGCCACCAGCAGGAACAGGGACCTCTATGAAAAACTGTTTTTT; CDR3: CATSRNRDLYEKLFF
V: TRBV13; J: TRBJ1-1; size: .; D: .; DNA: TGTGCCAGCAGCTTAATTGCCAGGGCAGGGAACACTGAAGCTTTCTTT; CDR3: CASSLIARAGNTEAFF